This T cell receptor (beta chain) was identified in a study of T cells in Graves' hyperthyroidism and ophthalmopathy. Points from the study as a whole: Blood shared most expanded thyroid clonotypes above 0.001.

CDR3 size: 17 residues. Per germline, CDR1 SEHNR and CDR2 FQNEAQ (reference sequence). V lost 1 base and J lost 6; bases outside the gene matches: 7. The source material, RNA transcripts, was used to amplify TCR beta CDR3 regions. HTBI primers were used for first-round RT-PCR of the TCR CDR3. From the multiplex PCR reads, TCRdb called clonotypes with MiXCR, one entry per CDR3 protein. The repertoire has 550,000 to 800,000 distinct CDR3 sequences, around 17% of them found once; the top ten carry under 8.5%. Disease duration under 2 months; hyperthyroidism patients were aged 18 to 65. Uncontrolled infection, other autoimmune disease, pregnancy or lactation excluded patients. The PBMCs were sourced from fresh peripheral blood (approximately 9.6 ml). This clonotype was recorded at least ten times. What it binds is unknown.

This clonotype was sampled from a man aged 18 to 35 with Graves' hyperthyroidism. This chain joins TRBV7-9 and TRBJ2-2; 11 bases align to TRBD2. The sequenced sample was blood. CDR3 nucleotides: TGTGCCAGCAGCTTAGAACTAGCGGGAGCACACGCCGGGGAGCTGTTTTTT. Encoded protein: CASSLELAGAHAGELFF.